The sequence of this TCR beta chain was determined in a study of control samples from healthy donors and cancer patients. Method: immunoSEQ multiplex PCR; TCRdb's copy keeps in-frame clones and lacks some. Here the sample spans about 96,000 clones, just over 90% being singletons. Germline CDR1 and CDR2: SGHTA and FQGNSA. Between the trimmed V and J ends, which lost 2 bases and 11 bases, there was a span of 10 bases. This CDR3 is 12 amino acids long. Sequenced input: blood. The clonotype comes from a young man in good health. The V and J genes are TRBV7-2 and TRBJ2-1; D gene unclear. The CDR3 protein is CASSLQGVKQFF. The DNA for the CDR3 is TGTGCCAGCAGCTTACAAGGCGTTAAGCAGTTCTTC.